The TCR beta chain under discussion was sequenced for a study of CD8 T cells in ankylosing spondylitis. Study-wide results and caveats: Apparently characteristic of ankylosing spondylitis blood was a TCR beta motif (about 8 highly homologous variants). There was reportedly significant enrichment of clones that were disease-linked in matched ankylosing spondylitis synovial fluid.

CDR1 and CDR2 from the germline V gene are SGHRS and YFSETQ. Unmatched junction bases numbered 6, after V lost 7 bases and J lost 4 bases. The CDR3 runs 13 residues. TCRdb ran MiXCR on the 5' RACE reads and lists one entry per CDR3 protein. The sample has about 400,000 distinct CDR3 sequences; around 22% are singletons. Remarks on this clonotype: Its target is not known.

The genes are TRBV5-1 and TRBJ2-3, with 7 nucleotides matching TRBD1. The sequence was obtained from a male donor with ankylosing spondylitis. The sequenced sample consisted of blood, either unsorted or a sorted T cell fraction (not recorded which). DNA for the CDR3: TGCGCCAGCGGCGACAGGGTGGCAGATACGCAGTATTTT. The encoded protein is CASGDRVADTQYF.